This T cell receptor (beta chain) comes out of a study of blood T cell repertoires in COVID-19 (dated by TCRdb to about 2020). For the study in its entirety: Samples covering the acute and convalescent phases of COVID-19 were provided by collaborators in the United States, Italy and Spain. The prospective study material was composed of cDNA or gDNA derived from T cells, B-cell-depleted T cells, or PBMCs. Deeply sampled blood TCRbeta repertoires from subjects exposed to, actively infected with, or recovered from COVID-19 were included in the dataset. The repertoires were released in a freely available public database meant as a resource for research on the immune response to SARS-CoV-2. Samples were obtained from the ongoing ImmuneRACE study (first 160 participants) and from some 1,300 subjects provided by 6 global collaborators. Nearly every sample came with metadata listing a de-identified subject ID, COVID-19 status, age in years and sex. Where available, HLA class I and class II types were taken from metadata supplied by the sample provider and were not determined by assay-based typing. On the study overall, not on this receptor specifically: The quantity of clinical and demographic metadata differed by source and by participant and was supplied without curation.

As encoded in the germline V gene (reference sequence), CDR1 is LNHDA while CDR2 is SQIVND. The CDR3 runs 14 residues from the cysteine to the phenylalanine. Kept here is only the CDR3 DNA, which spans 42 bases and is read in frame from base 1. At the junction V is shortened by 5 bases and J by 6 bases; bases outside the gene matches: 6. Participants in the prospective study were enrolled through a virtual design, were aged about 18 to 100 years, and lived in about two dozen United States geographic areas. Cohort assignment in the prospective study relied on participant-reported clinical history from a screening survey and a study questionnaire. Recovered participants in ImmuneRACE Cohort 3 were defined by two consecutive negative NP/OP PCR tests, clearance by a healthcare professional, or resolution of symptoms. In the prospective study, whole blood, serum and a nasopharyngeal or oropharyngeal swab were collected from each participant by mobile phlebotomists. Over a roughly two-month period, participants in the prospective study had the option of providing additional blood draws and questionnaires. Before DNA extraction, blood samples from the prospective study were shipped at room temperature or frozen.

Comment on this clone: It has no known antigen specificity. No base-level quality is on record; no much larger clone is a single base apart.

TCRbeta CDR3 regions were amplified from genomic DNA using the immunoSEQ Assay, a bias-controlled multiplex PCR. In the authors' own workflow: Within the assay, amplification of reference gene primers was used to estimate how many nucleated cells each sample contained. Sequence reads were collapsed and filtered to measure the absolute abundance of every unique TCRbeta CDR3 rearrangement. Productive Simpson clonality was computed per sample as the square root of Simpson's diversity index over productive rearrangements. TCRdb limited this immuneACCESS table to in-frame rearrangements with V and J called. A share of clones is missing; checked studies link under half to unresolved V genes, and the rest is unexplained. D and trimming were read from the DNA, whereas the V and J calls and clone size are those reported in that table. Across this sample there are 160,000 or so clones, with 80% seen only once. In total, the top ten clones hold about 6% of the sample.

The V and J segments used are TRBV19 and TRBJ2-3, and TRBD2 aligns with 9 junction nucleotides. The TCR originated in a man aged 35 to 55 who had recovered from COVID-19. The material sequenced was PBMCs or T cells enriched from blood (not recorded which). Here is the DNA: TGTGCCAGTAGTGCGCGGGGGGGCCTCGATACGCAGTATTTT. Translated, it reads CASSARGGLDTQYF.